This T cell receptor (beta chain) was recorded in a study of blood T cell repertoires in COVID-19. The CDR3 is made up of 13 amino acids. From germline, CDR1 is GTSNPN and CDR2 SVGIG (reference sequence). The V gene end was trimmed by 7 bases and the J gene end by 7 bases; junction bases not matched to a gene: 7. Sequenced by immunoSEQ multiplex PCR; TCRdb stores in-frame clones only, minus some. The sample has more than 70,000 clones, approximately 83% seen once. This TCR was recovered from a man between 60 and 75 years old with acute or convalescent COVID-19. The rearrangement joins TRBV30 to TRBJ1-4; TRBD1 matches at 9 bases. The sample consisted of peripheral blood. CDR3 residues: CAYNRGRGEKLFF. The CDR3 DNA reads as TGTGCCTACAACAGGGGGCGGGGTGAAAAACTGTTTTTT.